This T cell receptor beta chain was captured in a study of cytomegalovirus exposure and HLA in healthy donors. The CDR3 covers 15 residues. The germline V gene has CDR1 SEHNR and CDR2 FQNEAQ (reference sequence). V lost 5 bases to trimming and J lost 4 bases; unmatched junction nucleotides: 10. The PCR was carried out with 60 Vbeta primers and 13 Jbeta primers. Generated by immunoSEQ multiplex PCR, the TCRdb table keeps only in-frame clones and is missing some. Among about 160,000 clones listed, approximately 80% were seen once. The specimen was PBMCs. The chain combines TRBV7-9 with TRBJ2-7, with 8 bases identical to TRBD2. The clonotype comes from a male donor in good health and CMV-seropositive. The CDR3 loop is CASSRPTGTRYEQYF. In DNA, the CDR3 is TGTGCCAGCAGCCGCCCTACCGGGACTAGATACGAGCAGTACTTC.